These T cell receptor beta chains were read from a single sample in a study of CD8 T cells in ankylosing spondylitis. From the 5' RACE reads, TCRdb called clonotypes with MiXCR, one entry per CDR3 protein. The table lists around 430,000 distinct CDR3 sequences, roughly a sixth of them singletons. Sequenced sample: blood, either unsorted or a sorted T cell fraction (not recorded which). All receptors come from a male donor with ankylosing spondylitis. Each CDR3 is given with its conserved first and last residue. A D gene is named only where the DNA matches it firmly. A row's size may be missing; if present it is once, few, many or a size class.

v_call: TRBV20-1
clone_size: .
cdr3_length: 12
d_call: .
j_call: TRBJ1-6
cdr3_aa: CSARETDSPLHF
cdr3_nt: TGCAGTGCTAGAGAGACGGATTCACCCCTCCACTTT

v_call: TRBV11-2
clone_size: .
cdr3_length: 14
d_call: .
j_call: TRBJ2-5
cdr3_aa: CASSLGLVGETQYF
cdr3_nt: TGTGCCAGCAGCTTAGGGCTAGTGGGTGAGACCCAGTACTTC

v_call: TRBV5-6
clone_size: .
cdr3_length: 15
d_call: .
j_call: TRBJ1-6
cdr3_aa: CASSLADSRDSPLHF
cdr3_nt: TGTGCCAGCAGCTTGGCGGACAGCCGGGATTCACCCCTCCACTTT

v_call: TRBV2
clone_size: .
cdr3_length: 11
d_call: .
j_call: TRBJ1-1
cdr3_aa: CASSKQGGAFF
cdr3_nt: TGTGCCAGCAGCAAACAGGGTGGAGCTTTCTTT

v_call: TRBV20-1
clone_size: few
cdr3_length: 13
d_call: TRBD1
j_call: TRBJ2-1
cdr3_aa: CSAGGDRTNEQFF
cdr3_nt: TGCAGTGCTGGTGGGGACAGGACCAATGAGCAGTTCTTC

v_call: TRBV9
clone_size: few
cdr3_length: 16
d_call: TRBD2
j_call: TRBJ2-5
cdr3_aa: CASSQIGLAEQETQYF
cdr3_nt: TGTGCCAGCAGCCAGATCGGACTAGCGGAACAAGAGACCCAGTACTTC

v_call: TRBV11-2
clone_size: few
cdr3_length: 15
d_call: .
j_call: TRBJ2-7
cdr3_aa: CASSLSLANSYEQYF
cdr3_nt: TGTGCCAGCAGCTTAAGCCTAGCGAACTCCTACGAGCAGTACTTC

v_call: TRBV2
clone_size: .
cdr3_length: 15
d_call: .
j_call: TRBJ1-6
cdr3_aa: CASSPGTQLSGPLHF
cdr3_nt: TGTGCCAGCAGCCCCGGGACCCAGTTGTCTGGACCCCTCCACTTT

v_call: TRBV24-1
clone_size: few
cdr3_length: 16
d_call: .
j_call: TRBJ1-2
cdr3_aa: CATSDNRVGGVYGYTF
cdr3_nt: TGTGCCACCAGTGACAACAGGGTAGGGGGTGTCTATGGCTACACCTTC

v_call: TRBV18
clone_size: many
cdr3_length: 13
d_call: .
j_call: TRBJ2-5
cdr3_aa: CASSLTLQETQYF
cdr3_nt: TGTGCCAGCTCACTCACCCTCCAAGAGACCCAGTACTTC

v_call: TRBV3-1
clone_size: few
cdr3_length: 15
d_call: TRBD2
j_call: TRBJ2-5
cdr3_aa: CASSQGVSGVETQYF
cdr3_nt: TGTGCCAGCAGCCAAGGTGTTAGCGGGGTTGAGACCCAGTACTTC

v_call: TRBV27
clone_size: few
cdr3_length: 12
d_call: .
j_call: TRBJ1-2
cdr3_aa: CASSFRGYGYTF
cdr3_nt: TGTGCCAGCAGTTTTCGCGGATATGGCTACACCTTC

v_call: TRBV5-6
clone_size: many
cdr3_length: 15
d_call: TRBD2
j_call: TRBJ2-5
cdr3_aa: CASSPSGSFAETQYF
cdr3_nt: TGTGCCAGCAGCCCTAGCGGGAGTTTTGCCGAGACCCAGTACTTC

v_call: TRBV6-5
clone_size: .
cdr3_length: 19
d_call: .
j_call: TRBJ1-6
cdr3_aa: CASSYGVGARASYNSPLHF
cdr3_nt: TGTGCCAGCAGTTACGGGGTGGGAGCGAGGGCGTCCTATAATTCACCCCTCCACTTT

v_call: TRBV20-1
clone_size: few
cdr3_length: 13
d_call: .
j_call: TRBJ2-7
cdr3_aa: CSAREARAGEQYF
cdr3_nt: TGCAGTGCTAGAGAGGCCCGAGCCGGCGAGCAGTACTTC

v_call: TRBV6-4
clone_size: .
cdr3_length: 16
d_call: .
j_call: TRBJ2-1
cdr3_aa: CASSDSTARGYNEQFF
cdr3_nt: TGTGCCAGCAGTGACTCGACGGCGAGGGGTTACAATGAGCAGTTCTTC

v_call: TRBV5-1
clone_size: few
cdr3_length: 15
d_call: TRBD1
j_call: TRBJ1-1
cdr3_aa: CASSPSQGKNTEAFF
cdr3_nt: TGCGCCAGCAGCCCATCACAGGGGAAGAACACTGAAGCTTTCTTT

v_call: TRBV5-1
clone_size: few
cdr3_length: 15
d_call: .
j_call: TRBJ1-1
cdr3_aa: CASNLQPEMNTEAFF
cdr3_nt: TGCGCCAGCAACCTCCAACCTGAGATGAACACTGAAGCTTTCTTT

v_call: TRBV4-1
clone_size: .
cdr3_length: 19
d_call: TRBD2
j_call: TRBJ2-1
cdr3_aa: CASSPQRGAGVGPYNEQFF
cdr3_nt: TGCGCCAGCAGCCCTCAACGCGGAGCGGGAGTGGGGCCCTACAATGAGCAGTTCTTC

v_call: TRBV7-9
clone_size: .
cdr3_length: 16
d_call: TRBD2
j_call: TRBJ2-3
cdr3_aa: CASSRGTSGSTDTQYF
cdr3_nt: TGTGCCAGCAGCCGCGGCACTAGCGGAAGCACAGATACGCAGTATTTT

v_call: TRBV18
clone_size: .
cdr3_length: 13
d_call: .
j_call: TRBJ2-1
cdr3_aa: CASSSGVHNEQFF
cdr3_nt: TGTGCCAGCTCATCGGGAGTACACAATGAGCAGTTCTTC

v_call: TRBV7-2
clone_size: many
cdr3_length: 12
d_call: .
j_call: TRBJ1-2
cdr3_aa: CASSLSESGYTF
cdr3_nt: TGTGCCAGCAGCTTATCCGAGTCGGGCTACACCTTC

v_call: TRBV18
clone_size: few
cdr3_length: 13
d_call: TRBD2
j_call: TRBJ2-7
cdr3_aa: CASSPGLALEQYF
cdr3_nt: TGTGCCAGCTCACCGGGACTAGCACTCGAGCAGTACTTC

v_call: TRBV4-2
clone_size: .
cdr3_length: 17
d_call: TRBD1
j_call: TRBJ2-7
cdr3_aa: CASSQDRGGLPTYEQYF
cdr3_nt: TGTGCCAGCAGCCAAGATAGAGGGGGCCTTCCAACCTACGAGCAGTACTTC

v_call: TRBV4-3
clone_size: many
cdr3_length: 15
d_call: .
j_call: TRBJ1-1
cdr3_aa: CASSPEPVMNTEAFF
cdr3_nt: TGCGCCAGCAGCCCCGAGCCGGTGATGAACACTGAAGCTTTCTTT

v_call: TRBV7-3
clone_size: few
cdr3_length: 14
d_call: .
j_call: TRBJ1-1
cdr3_aa: CASRSDNGNTEAFF
cdr3_nt: TGTGCCAGCAGGTCGGACAACGGGAACACTGAAGCTTTCTTT

v_call: TRBV6-1
clone_size: few
cdr3_length: 14
d_call: .
j_call: TRBJ1-5
cdr3_aa: CASTPDSRNQPQHF
cdr3_nt: TGTGCCAGCACCCCCGACAGTCGCAATCAGCCCCAGCATTTT

v_call: TRBV11-2
clone_size: few
cdr3_length: 14
d_call: .
j_call: TRBJ2-7
cdr3_aa: CASSVGPGTYEQYF
cdr3_nt: TGTGCCAGCAGCGTTGGTCCAGGAACCTACGAGCAGTACTTC

v_call: TRBV7-9
clone_size: few
cdr3_length: 14
d_call: .
j_call: TRBJ2-1
cdr3_aa: CASTMTSSYNEQFF
cdr3_nt: TGTGCCAGCACCATGACTAGCTCCTACAATGAGCAGTTCTTC

v_call: TRBV6-2/TRBV6-3
clone_size: .
cdr3_length: 14
d_call: .
j_call: TRBJ1-5
cdr3_aa: CASSSSGPNQPQHF
cdr3_nt: TGTGCCAGCAGCTCCTCGGGACCCAATCAGCCCCAGCATTTT

v_call: TRBV12-1
clone_size: once
cdr3_length: 18
d_call: .
j_call: TRBJ1-1
cdr3_aa: CASSFVSSGGFRNTEAFF
cdr3_nt: TGTGCCAGCAGCTTTGTTTCATCGGGGGGGTTTAGGAACACTGAAGCTTTCTTT

v_call: TRBV5-1
clone_size: many
cdr3_length: 15
d_call: TRBD2
j_call: TRBJ2-1
cdr3_aa: CASSLLAGVHNEQFF
cdr3_nt: TGCGCCAGCAGCTTACTAGCGGGAGTTCACAATGAGCAGTTCTTC

v_call: TRBV29-1
clone_size: many
cdr3_length: 11
d_call: .
j_call: TRBJ2-3
cdr3_aa: CSVEFGDTQYF
cdr3_nt: TGCAGCGTTGAATTCGGAGATACGCAGTATTTT

v_call: TRBV20-1
clone_size: few
cdr3_length: 13
d_call: .
j_call: TRBJ2-7
cdr3_aa: CSARIGMSYEQYF
cdr3_nt: TGCAGTGCTAGGATCGGAATGTCCTACGAGCAGTACTTC

v_call: TRBV5-1
clone_size: .
cdr3_length: 17
d_call: .
j_call: TRBJ2-2
cdr3_aa: CASSSSRVSTNTGELFF
cdr3_nt: TGCGCCAGCAGCTCTTCCCGAGTCAGTACGAACACCGGGGAGCTGTTTTTT

v_call: TRBV27
clone_size: .
cdr3_length: 14
d_call: .
j_call: TRBJ2-4
cdr3_aa: CASGSTGAKNIQYF
cdr3_nt: TGTGCCAGCGGTTCGACAGGAGCCAAAAACATTCAGTACTTC

v_call: TRBV27
clone_size: .
cdr3_length: 13
d_call: .
j_call: TRBJ2-4
cdr3_aa: CASSPLNGNIQYF
cdr3_nt: TGTGCCAGCAGTCCCCTCAATGGAAACATTCAGTACTTC

v_call: TRBV7-8
clone_size: once
cdr3_length: 13
d_call: .
j_call: TRBJ1-5
cdr3_aa: CASSPRTDQPQHF
cdr3_nt: TGTGCCAGCAGCCCAAGGACGGATCAGCCCCAGCATTTT

v_call: TRBV3-1
clone_size: .
cdr3_length: 16
d_call: TRBD1
j_call: TRBJ2-1
cdr3_aa: CASSQVTGTGLHEQFF
cdr3_nt: TGTGCCAGCAGCCAAGTCACCGGGACAGGGCTTCATGAGCAGTTCTTC

v_call: TRBV6-5
clone_size: .
cdr3_length: 12
d_call: .
j_call: TRBJ1-2
cdr3_aa: CASRDEGYGYTF
cdr3_nt: TGTGCCAGCCGGGACGAGGGGTATGGCTACACCTTC

v_call: TRBV20-1
clone_size: .
cdr3_length: 12
d_call: .
j_call: TRBJ2-7
cdr3_aa: CSASRSFYEQYF
cdr3_nt: TGCAGTGCTAGTAGATCCTTCTACGAGCAGTACTTC

v_call: TRBV11-2
clone_size: .
cdr3_length: 14
d_call: TRBD1
j_call: TRBJ2-3
cdr3_aa: CASSFVRQGRAQYF
cdr3_nt: TGTGCCAGCAGCTTCGTCCGACAGGGTCGGGCGCAGTATTTT

v_call: TRBV12-3/TRBV12-4
clone_size: .
cdr3_length: 16
d_call: .
j_call: TRBJ2-2
cdr3_aa: CASSLRGGLMNGELFF
cdr3_nt: TGTGCCAGCAGTTTAAGGGGGGGTTTGATGAACGGGGAGCTGTTTTTT

v_call: TRBV10-3
clone_size: .
cdr3_length: 12
d_call: TRBD2
j_call: TRBJ2-5
cdr3_aa: CAISSGQETQYF
cdr3_nt: TGTGCCATATCTAGCGGCCAAGAGACCCAGTACTTC

v_call: TRBV20-1
clone_size: many
cdr3_length: 14
d_call: TRBD1
j_call: TRBJ1-2
cdr3_aa: CSARAGDRDYGYTF
cdr3_nt: TGCAGTGCTAGAGCGGGGGACAGAGACTATGGCTACACCTTC